Below, one TCR beta chain is given with its context. The antigen remains unidentified. With V trimmed by 5 bases and J by 4 bases, 3 bases remained unmatched. The CDR3 extends over 14 amino acids. The sample is drawn from a study of T-cell reconstitution after alpha-beta-depleted transplantation in children. As it was prepared, the TCRbeta library received unique molecular identifiers. TCRdb processed the PCR reads anew with MiXCR; each CDR3 protein has one entry. The sample holds approximately 800,000 distinct CDR3 sequences, about 15% seen once. Whole-study results and caveats: Diversity and T-cell counts at one year after transplant derived mostly from new T cells. Expanded graft clones, several hundred of them, were reportedly the source of alpha-beta T cells about two months after transplant. Some patients' high day-60 TCRbeta diversity was attributed to recipient cells surviving conditioning.

This material consisted of PBMCs, mostly from graft donor cells, taken 360 days after TCRalphabeta/CD19-depleted stem cell transplant. This clonotype was sampled from a male patient aged 5 to 17 who had a stem cell transplant for acute lymphoblastic leukemia, so the T cells may come from the graft donor. The V gene is TRBV12-3 or TRBV12-4, the J gene TRBJ1-1; 11 bases are a match to TRBD1. CDR3: CASSEGQGVTEAFF. The CDR3 DNA follows: TGTGCCAGCAGTGAGGGACAGGGGGTCACTGAAGCTTTCTTT.